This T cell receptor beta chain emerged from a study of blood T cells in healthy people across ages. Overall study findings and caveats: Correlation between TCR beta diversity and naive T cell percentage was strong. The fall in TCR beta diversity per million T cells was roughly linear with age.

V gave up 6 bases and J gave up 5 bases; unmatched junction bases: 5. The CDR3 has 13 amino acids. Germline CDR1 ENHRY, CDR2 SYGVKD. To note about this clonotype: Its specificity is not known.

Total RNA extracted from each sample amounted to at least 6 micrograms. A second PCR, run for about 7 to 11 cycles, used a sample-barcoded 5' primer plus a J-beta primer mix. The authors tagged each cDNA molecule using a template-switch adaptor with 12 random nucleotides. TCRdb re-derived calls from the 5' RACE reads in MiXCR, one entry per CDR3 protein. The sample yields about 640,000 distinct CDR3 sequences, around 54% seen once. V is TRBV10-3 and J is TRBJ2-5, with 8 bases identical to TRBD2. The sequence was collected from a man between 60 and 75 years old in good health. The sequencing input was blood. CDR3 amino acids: CAISPGGRETQYF. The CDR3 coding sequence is TGTGCCATCAGCCCGGGAGGGAGGGAGACCCAGTACTTC.